This T cell receptor (beta chain) was sequenced for a study of blood T cells in healthy people across ages. General study results and limits: Across the age range, TCR beta diversity per million T cells fell in a roughly linear way.

The authors drew around 11 milliliters of peripheral blood from each donor. In each sample, at least 6.5 million PBMCs were isolated. Concerning this clonotype itself: Its matching antigen is unknown.

With a J-beta primer mix and a sample-barcoded 5' primer, a second PCR ran about 6 to 11 cycles. TCRdb analysed the 5' RACE reads with MiXCR anew, one entry per CDR3 protein. This sample has 1,300,000 or so distinct CDR3 sequences, with 59% found just once. Germline assignment: CDR1 MNHEY and CDR2 SVGAGI. The CDR3 is 16 residues long. The V gene end was trimmed by 6 bases and the J gene end by 6 bases; junction bases not matched to a gene: 9. The genes are TRBV6-5 and TRBJ2-1, with 12 bases aligning to TRBD2. What was sequenced was blood. The origin of this receptor is a young man in good health. The CDR3 DNA reads TGTGCCAGCAGCCCCTTCCTGACTAGCGGGAGCAATGAGCAGTTCTTC. Amino acids: CASSPFLTSGSNEQFF.